This T cell receptor beta chain was recorded in a study of T-cell memory formation after mild COVID-19. Findings and caveats of the study: Day 15 to 85 contractors were CD4/CD8 balanced; later expanders leaned CD4+.

Germline lookup yields CDR1 SEHNR and CDR2 FQNEAQ (reference sequence). The CDR3 length is 15 residues. The V and J ends lost 4 bases and 5 bases, in that order; junction bases with no gene match: 4. Notes on this clonotype: Antigen specificity is unknown.

TCRdb used MiXCR to reprocess the 5' RACE reads, holding one entry per CDR3 protein. The repertoire holds approximately 340,000 distinct CDR3 sequences, with roughly 13% as singletons. The sample comprised PBMCs or a T cell subset sorted from them (not recorded which). The chain carries TRBV7-9 and TRBJ2-7; 14 bases match TRBD2. This clonotype was obtained from a young man who had mild COVID-19 (a few samples of this study predate the infection). Cell type and time point are not known. The CDR3 loop is CASSSRTSGGNEQYF. The CDR3 nucleotides read TGTGCCAGCAGCTCCAGGACTAGCGGGGGGAACGAGCAGTACTTC.